The rows below give T cell receptor beta chains drawn from one sample of a study of T cell responses to AZD1222 COVID-19 vaccine. Profiled with immunoSEQ multiplex PCR; TCRdb holds only in-frame clones, not every one. The sample lists roughly 150,000 clones, about 92% occurring once. The sample was peripheral blood, taken on day 0 of AZD1222 vaccination. These receptors all stem from an adult in good health. Each CDR3 is given with its conserved first and last residue. Fields, in order: J gene, V gene, D gene, CDR3 DNA, CDR3 protein. A D gene is named only where the DNA matches it firmly.

J: TRBJ1-6
V: TRBV6-5
D: -
DNA: TGTGCCAGCAGTTACTCGGCGGGTGGATCACCCCTCCACTTT
CDR3: CASSYSAGGSPLHF

J: TRBJ2-1
V: TRBV7-3
D: -
DNA: TGTGCCAGCAGCTCAGGAACTGGGATCGGGGGTGAGCAGTTCTTC
CDR3: CASSSGTGIGGEQFF

J: TRBJ1-2
V: TRBV6-5
D: TRBD1
DNA: TGTGCCAGCAGCGACAGGGTCGGTAACTATGGCTACACCTTC
CDR3: CASSDRVGNYGYTF

J: TRBJ2-5
V: TRBV5-1
D: -
DNA: TGCGCCAGCAGCTTGGGCGGGGTGTCAGAGACCCAGTACTTC
CDR3: CASSLGGVSETQYF

J: TRBJ1-3
V: TRBV28
D: -
DNA: TGTGCCAGCAGTTTTGACAGAAACCCTGGAAACACCATATATTTT
CDR3: CASSFDRNPGNTIYF

J: TRBJ1-1
V: TRBV29-1
D: -
DNA: TGCAGCGTTACTAAGGGGGGGCAGGGCACTGAAGCTTTCTTT
CDR3: CSVTKGGQGTEAFF

J: TRBJ1-2
V: TRBV3-1/TRBV3-2
D: TRBD1
DNA: TGTGCCAGCAGCCAAGAGGAGACAGGGGTAATCTATGGCTACACCTTC
CDR3: CASSQEETGVIYGYTF

J: TRBJ1-5
V: TRBV12-3/TRBV12-4
D: -
DNA: TGTGCCAGCGTTTCAGGCACTCATCAGCCCCAGCATTTT
CDR3: CASVSGTHQPQHF

J: TRBJ1-2
V: TRBV30
D: -
DNA: TGTGCCTGGAGTGTAGGGGTGTGGGGCGCCGGCTATGGCTACACCTTC
CDR3: CAWSVGVWGAGYGYTF

J: TRBJ2-3
V: TRBV6-4
D: TRBD2
DNA: TGTGCCAGCGAGCGGGGGGGCCACGATACGCAGTATTTT
CDR3: CASERGGHDTQYF